Below are 31 T cell receptor beta chains sequenced from a single sample in a study of shared clonotypes between healthy human individuals (dated by TCRdb to the early 2020s). Libraries were constructed by the immunoSEQ multiplex PCR assay. TCRdb took over this immuneACCESS table, retaining in-frame rearrangements with V and J assigned. Such tables are incomplete; in checked studies, under half of the missing clones stem from an unresolved V gene, and the remainder is unexplained. This sample lists 730,000 or so clones; approximately 79% were detected once. Jointly, the top ten make up around 2% of the sample. The sequenced material came from memory CD4+ T cells sorted from blood. The sample's cell subset or site label is to be understood as: CD45RA-negative fraction. Receptors originate from a woman aged 25 to 39 in good health.

V gene TRBV28 combines with J gene TRBJ2-5; D may be TRBD2 (5 bases). V was cut by 3 bases and J by 7 bases, with 15 bases left in between. CDR3 length equals 14 residues. From germline, CDR1 is MDHEN and CDR2 SYDVKM. The DNA of the CDR3 is TGTGCCAGCAGTTTCCTGACAAATGCGGGGACCCAGTACTTC. This codes for CASSFLTNAGTQYF. The whole variable domain, filled in from reference TRBV28 and TRBJ2-5, reads DVKVTQSSRYLVKRTGEKVFLECVQDMDHENMFWYRQDPGLGLRLIYFSYDVKMKEKGDIPEGYSVSREKKERFSLILESASTNQTSMYLCASSFLTNAGTQYFGPGTRLLVL.

This chain connects TRBV4-1 to TRBJ2-7; 10 bases agree with TRBD1. Germline V gene sequence: CDR1 MGHRA, CDR2 YSYEKL. The CDR3 is made up of 14 amino acids. The ends lost 8 bases at V and 3 bases at J; junction bases unmatched: 7. CDR3 coding DNA: TGCGCCAGCGAACCGGGACAGGGGCACTACGAGCAGTACTTC. As protein: CASEPGQGHYEQYF.

The chain recombines TRBV5-1 with TRBJ2-7; 10 bases are shared with TRBD1. After removal of 4 bases from V and 2 bases from J, the junction contained 6 bases not matched to a gene. The CDR3 has 15 amino acids. The germline V gene has CDR1 SGHRS and CDR2 YFSETQ. The CDR3 nucleotides read TGCGCCAGCAGCCCGGGACAGGGGACGACCTACGAGCAGTACTTC. Its translation: CASSPGQGTTYEQYF. Full variable domain (missing parts from reference TRBV5-1 and TRBJ2-7): KAGVTQTPRYLIKTRGQQVTLSCSPISGHRSVSWYQQTPGQGLQFLFEYFSETQRNKGNFPGRFSGRQFSNSRSEMNVSTLELGDSALYLCASSPGQGTTYEQYFGPGTRLTVT.

The gene calls are TRBV5-1 and TRBJ2-2; D remains unclear. The CDR3 spans 14 residues. In germline, CDR1 is SGHRS, CDR2 YFSETQ. Trimming stripped 3 bases from V and 2 bases from J, with 8 bases between. The CDR3: CASSSHPNTGELFF. The CDR3 nucleotides read TGCGCCAGCAGCTCCCACCCTAACACCGGGGAGCTGTTTTTT.

The rearrangement links TRBV28 to TRBJ2-1; 11 bases align to TRBD2. Germline V gene data show CDR1 as MDHEN and CDR2 as SYDVKM. The V gene end was trimmed by 5 bases and the J gene end by 7 bases; junction bases not matched to a gene: 10. This CDR3 region has 16 residues. CDR3 DNA sequence: TGTGCCAGCAGTCCGATCGGGGCTAGCGGGAGGAATGAGCAGTTCTTC. This encodes CASSPIGASGRNEQFF.

The rearrangement uses TRBV20-1 and TRBJ1-2, with D unresolved. CDR1 and CDR2 (germline): DFQATT, SNEGSKA (reference sequence). CDR3 length: 11 residues. Trimming shortened V by 1 base and J by 7 bases, and 7 bases separated the two germline ends. The CDR3 sequence is CSARGLVGYTF. The CDR3 bases are TGCAGTGCTAGAGGTTTGGTTGGCTACACCTTC.

This chain joins TRBV27 and TRBJ1-5; D ambiguous. Germline lookup yields CDR1 MNHEY and CDR2 SMNVEV (reference sequence). V lost 0 bases to trimming and J lost 5 bases, with 11 bases between them. CDR3 length: 15 amino acids. This CDR3 reads CASSLSRVQHQPQHF. Here the CDR3 DNA reads TGTGCCAGCAGTTTATCGAGGGTCCAACATCAGCCCCAGCATTTT.

This clone was seen ten or more times. The chain employs TRBV2 and TRBJ1-5; 7 bases match TRBD1. Germline trimming cut 2 bases from V and 7 bases from J; bases unmatched to any gene: 8. The germline V gene has CDR1 SNHLY and CDR2 FYNNEI. This CDR3 contains 15 residues. CDR3 protein: CASSEWLQGLQPQHF. For the CDR3, the DNA is TGTGCCAGCAGTGAATGGCTACAGGGGCTACAGCCCCAGCATTTT.

The gene calls are TRBV9 and TRBJ2-7; no clear D gene. V dropped 3 bases and J dropped 0 bases, with 10 bases sitting between them. Germline V lookup: CDR1 SGDLS, CDR2 YYNGEE. The CDR3 has 14 residues. CDR3 loop: CASSDQESSYEQYF. The CDR3 coding sequence is TGTGCCAGCAGCGATCAGGAGAGCTCCTACGAGCAGTACTTC.

This clone was seen a handful of times. The V gene is TRBV2, the J gene TRBJ2-2, with D maybe TRBD2 (5 bases). The ends were cut back, 5 bases at V and 5 bases at J, with 12 bases in the middle. The CDR3 has 14 residues. The germline gives CDR1 SNHLY, CDR2 FYNNEI. The CDR3 here is CASSPRELTGELFF. CDR3 nucleotide sequence: TGTGCCAGCAGTCCCCGGGAATTAACCGGGGAGCTGTTTTTT.

CDR3 sequence reads: CASSLVGRGITGELFF. In DNA form, the CDR3 reads TGTGCCAGCAGCTTAGTTGGCAGGGGTATTACCGGGGAGCTGTTTTTT. J is TRBJ2-2 and V is TRBV7-8; TRBD1 is a possible D gene (6 bases). Per germline, CDR1 SGHVS and CDR2 FQNEAQ. CDR3 size: 16 residues. The V gene lost 1 base and the J gene lost 5 bases, with 14 bases spanning the gap.

The DNA of the CDR3 is TGTGCCAGCAGTTCCTCGGGGGGCTTCATGGGGGAGCCCTCCTACGAGCAGTACTTC. Its protein is CASSSSGGFMGEPSYEQYF. The chain carries TRBV27 and TRBJ2-7; TRBD2 is a possible D gene (7 bases). Germline-derived CDR1 and CDR2 are MNHEY and SMNVEV (reference sequence). The CDR3 sequence is 19 residues long. Trimming removed 4 bases at V and 0 bases at J, with 25 bases between.

The rearrangement links TRBV7-8 to TRBJ2-7, with a tentative D call TRBD1 (6 bases). Germline CDR1 SGHVS, CDR2 FQNEAQ. The CDR3 runs 14 residues. Trimming left V 2 bases short and J 3 bases short, with 11 bases between. CDR3 protein: CASSLTGLDYEQYF. In nucleotides, the CDR3 is TGTGCCAGCAGCTTAACAGGGCTAGACTACGAGCAGTACTTC.

This clone appeared once. This sequence joins TRBV18 and TRBJ2-3, with D perhaps matching TRBD1 (5 bases). CDR1 and CDR2 (germline): KGHSH, LQKENI. The ends were cut back, 3 bases at V and 5 bases at J, with 15 bases in the middle. The length of the CDR3 is 15 residues. Here the CDR3 DNA reads TGTGCCAGCTCACCTACCACAGGCCAGCGAGATACGCAGTATTTT. It yields the protein CASSPTTGQRDTQYF.

This clone was seen repeatedly, ten times or more. The gene calls are TRBV11-2 and TRBJ1-1; D ambiguous. Germline V gene sequence: CDR1 SGHAT, CDR2 FQNNGV. The CDR3 runs to 15 residues. Trimming removed 3 bases from V and 6 bases from J, with 17 bases in between. CDR3 residues: CASSLIGGFRAEAFF. DNA for the CDR3: TGTGCCAGCAGCTTGATAGGAGGTTTTCGGGCTGAAGCTTTCTTT.

The V gene is TRBV6-6, the J gene TRBJ2-7; D is unresolved. The germline CDR1 and CDR2 sequences are MNHNY and SVGAGI (reference sequence). The length of the CDR3 is 12 residues. V lost 5 bases to trimming and J lost 6 bases, with 11 bases between them. The CDR3, as DNA: TGTGCCAGCAGTACGAAAAGACGCGAGCAGTACTTC. Encoded protein: CASSTKRREQYF.

CDR3 in DNA: TGCGCCAGCAGCCCTACCAGGGCGGGAGCCGACAATGAGCAGTTCTTC. It is translated as CASSPTRAGADNEQFF. V usage is TRBV4-1 and J usage is TRBJ2-1; 7 positions agree with TRBD2. CDR1 and CDR2 (germline): MGHRA, YSYEKL. Trimming cost V 4 bases and J 5 bases; bases outside gene matches: 11. CDR3 length: 16 amino acids.

The chain is built from TRBV28 and TRBJ1-5; D is unresolved. Germline V CDR1 and CDR2: MDHEN, SYDVKM. V was trimmed by 6 bases and J by 6 bases, leaving 18 bases between them. This CDR3 comprises 15 residues. CDR3 bases: TGTGCCAGCAGACCGCTTACACCTTACCGTCAGCCCCAGCATTTT. This sequence encodes CASRPLTPYRQPQHF.

This rearrangement joins TRBV19 to TRBJ1-1, with D unclear. The CDR3 has 15 amino acids. V was pared by 0 bases and J by 2 bases, with 10 bases between. Germline V gene data show CDR1 as LNHDA and CDR2 as SQIVND (reference sequence). CDR3 sequence: CASSIDQVLNTEAFF. The CDR3 DNA reads TGTGCCAGTAGTATAGATCAGGTTCTAAACACTGAAGCTTTCTTT.

This chain links TRBV15 with TRBJ2-4, with 8 positions matching TRBD1. J gave up 9 bases and V 1 base, and 8 bases lay outside the gene matches. The CDR3 has 15 amino acids. Germline CDR1 reads LNHNV; CDR2 reads YYDKDF (reference sequence). The DNA of the CDR3 is TGTGCCACCAGCAGAGGGGGACAGGACTTTGGCATTCAGTACTTC. Residues: CATSRGGQDFGIQYF.

This clone has a handful of counts. This chain links TRBV5-6 with TRBJ1-1; TRBD1 aligns across 10 bases. This CDR3 has 19 residues. Germline values: CDR1 SGHDT, CDR2 YYEEEE. With 2 bases clipped from V and 1 base from J, the junction kept 14 bases outside the gene matches. In DNA, the CDR3 is TGTGCCAGCAGCTTAGACAGGGGGCGGTTAATAAGTCGGAACACTGAAGCTTTCTTT. Encoded protein: CASSLDRGRLISRNTEAFF.

A few counts support this clone. The chain links TRBV6-1 to TRBJ1-5; no clear D. From germline, CDR1 is MNHNS and CDR2 SASEGT. CDR3 size: 13 residues. With 6 bases removed from V and 0 bases from J, the gap between germline ends came to 6 bases. The CDR3 region is CASSATSNQPQHF. CDR3 DNA sequence: TGTGCCAGCAGCGCGACTAGCAATCAGCCCCAGCATTTT.

Concerning this clone itself: Distinct nucleotide sequences in the sample also encode this CDR3. J is TRBJ1-1 and V is TRBV18; TRBD1 aligns across 9 bases. The V gene's germline CDR1 is KGHSH and CDR2 LQKENI. This CDR3 is built from 14 residues. J was trimmed by 5 bases and V by 3 bases; bases with no gene match: 4. CDR3 in amino acids: CASSPTGGETEAFF. The CDR3 region has the DNA TGTGCCAGCTCACCGACAGGGGGGGAGACTGAAGCTTTCTTT.

The rearrangement joins TRBV6-1 to TRBJ1-2; D is unresolved. CDR1 MNHNS and CDR2 SASEGT come from the germline V gene. V lost 1 base and J 4 bases, leaving 13 bases between the germline ends. The CDR3 totals 15 residues. This chain's CDR3 is CASSEGTTYRYGYTF. CDR3 in DNA: TGTGCCAGCAGTGAAGGTACCACTTACCGCTATGGCTACACCTTC.

The chain recombines TRBV11-3 with TRBJ2-2, with D possibly matching TRBD2 (6 bases). Germline V lookup: CDR1 SGHNT, CDR2 YENEEA. The germline V and J ends were trimmed by 3 bases and 7 bases, with 9 bases remaining between them. This CDR3 region has 13 residues. CDR3 sequence: CASSLGRNGELFF. Written as DNA, the CDR3 is TGTGCCAGCAGCTTGGGGAGGAACGGGGAGCTGTTTTTT.

This clone is categorized as medium-sized (0.01 to 0.1%). The V call is TRBV6-1, the J call TRBJ2-7; 7 nucleotides match TRBD1. This CDR3 has 14 residues. Looked up from germline, CDR1 is MNHNS and CDR2 is SASEGT. J gave up 2 bases and V 7 bases, and 8 bases lay outside the gene matches. The DNA for the CDR3 is TGTGCCAGCAATTTACAGGGGTCACCCTACGAGCAGTACTTC. Its protein is CASNLQGSPYEQYF.

This clone was recorded a few times. The chain has TRBV27 and TRBJ2-7, with TRBD2 matching over 10 bases. Germline lookup yields CDR1 MNHEY and CDR2 SMNVEV (reference sequence). The CDR3 is made up of 14 amino acids. With V trimmed by 5 bases and J by 4 bases, 5 bases remained unmatched. CDR3 DNA: TGTGCCAGCAGTCCCAGCGGGAGGGCTTACGAGCAGTACTTC. It codes for CASSPSGRAYEQYF.

Notes on this clone: Other DNA sequences in this specimen translate into the identical CDR3. This rearrangement joins TRBV4-2 to TRBJ1-2; D possibly corresponds to TRBD1 (6 bases). CDR3 length equals 13 residues. The germline V gene encodes CDR1 LGHNA and CDR2 YNFKEQ. V was shortened by 5 bases and J by 3 bases, with 10 bases between the two germline ends. CDR3 coding DNA: TGTGCCAGCAGCAGGGGGGGGGACTATGGCTACACCTTC. The encoded protein is CASSRGGDYGYTF.

In its sample, this clone was seen a few times. The chain couples TRBV7-7 to TRBJ2-2; D is unclear. With 2 bases removed from V and 5 bases from J, the gap between germline ends came to 9 bases. CDR3 length equals 14 residues. Germline-derived CDR1 and CDR2 are SSHAT and FNYEAQ (reference sequence). This CDR3 is CASSLSLLTGELFF. CDR3 nucleotide sequence: TGTGCCAGCAGCTTATCCTTGTTGACCGGGGAGCTGTTTTTT. The entire variable domain, with the rest obtained from reference TRBV7-7 and TRBJ2-2, is as follows: GAGVSQSPRYKVTKRGQDVTLRCDPISSHATLYWYQQALGQGPEFLTYFNYEAQPDKSGLPSDRFSAERPEGSISTLTIQRTEQRDSAMYRCASSLSLLTGELFFGEGSRLTVL.

This clone was detected only a few times. This chain joins TRBV7-9 and TRBJ2-7; D remains ambiguous. CDR1 and CDR2 from the germline V gene are SEHNR and FQNEAQ (reference sequence). Trimming took off 2 bases at V and 4 bases at J, with 6 bases between the two ends. CDR3 size: 12 residues. The CDR3 is CASSLLEYEQYF. The CDR3 DNA follows: TGTGCCAGCAGCTTACTAGAATACGAGCAGTACTTC.

This clone was detected many times. The rearrangement uses TRBV7-2 and TRBJ2-5, with 7 bases identical to TRBD2. CDR1 and CDR2 (germline): SGHTA, FQGNSA. The CDR3 covers 15 residues. J was trimmed by 5 bases and V by 0 bases; bases with no gene match: 6. In DNA, the CDR3 is TGTGCCAGCAGCTTAGCATCCAGCGGGGTCGAGACCCAGTACTTC. This codes for CASSLASSGVETQYF.